The 19 T cell receptor beta chains below were found in one sample sequenced in a study of T-cell memory formation after mild COVID-19. TCRdb analysed the 5' RACE reads with MiXCR anew, one entry per CDR3 protein. The sample lists under 350,000 distinct CDR3 sequences, around 15% occurring once. Source material: PBMCs or a T cell subset sorted from them (not recorded which). The receptors stem from a man younger than 35 who had mild COVID-19 (a few samples of this study predate the infection). Cell type and time point are not known.

The sample holds a few counts of this clonotype. V usage is TRBV5-1 and J usage is TRBJ1-1; weak D call: TRBD1 (6 bases). V was pared by 0 bases and J by 2 bases, with 11 bases between. CDR1 SGHRS and CDR2 YFSETQ come from the germline V gene. This CDR3 has 15 residues. The CDR3 loop is CASSLVRTANTEAFF. CDR3 in DNA: TGCGCCAGCAGCTTGGTTCGGACAGCAAACACTGAAGCTTTCTTT.

This clonotype was recorded a few times. The V gene is TRBV6-5, the J gene TRBJ2-7, with a weak D call TRBD2 (6 bases). Trimming took 1 base from V and 1 from J, leaving 14 bases between them. CDR3 size: 16 residues. The germline V gene has CDR1 MNHEY and CDR2 SVGAGI. Here the CDR3 reads CASSYWGVDGSYEQYF. CDR3 coding DNA: TGTGCCAGCAGTTACTGGGGGGTGGACGGTTCCTACGAGCAGTACTTC.

The chain carries TRBV11-2 and TRBJ2-5; the D gene is possibly TRBD2 (6 bases). V was pared by 4 bases and J by 4 bases, with 13 bases between. Germline V gene data show CDR1 as SGHAT and CDR2 as FQNNGV. This CDR3 has 14 residues. CDR3 loop: CASSSQTSRETQYF. The CDR3 DNA is TGTGCCAGCAGCTCCCAGACTAGTAGAGAGACCCAGTACTTC.

This clonotype has just a few counts. V and J are TRBV12-3 or TRBV12-4 and TRBJ1-6; no clear D gene. The CDR3 consists of 14 residues. V was shortened by 3 bases and J by 5 bases, with 8 bases between the two germline ends. The CDR3 DNA is TGTGCCAGCAGTTTGAAAAGGGATAATTCACCCCTCCACTTT. Its protein product is CASSLKRDNSPLHF.

Details on this clonotype: One end of the junction is discordant with germline, which a read error may explain. The rearrangement links TRBV20-1 to TRBJ1-1, with 9 bases matching TRBD1. This CDR3 is 16 amino acids long. Germline CDR1 is DFQATT and CDR2 is SNEGSKA (reference sequence). Written as DNA, the CDR3 is TGCAGTGCACCTCCGGGGACCCGGACAGGGGTCACTGAACCTTTCTTT. Translated, it gives CSAPPGTRTGVTEPFF.

This clonotype was recorded at least ten times. Written as DNA, the CDR3 is TGCGCCAGCAGCTTTCATGAACTGAACACCGGGGAGCTGTTTTTT. Translation: CASSFHELNTGELFF. The chain recombines TRBV5-1 with TRBJ2-2; D is unresolved. The length of the CDR3 is 15 residues. V lost 2 bases and J 1 base, leaving 9 bases between the germline ends. CDR1 and CDR2 from the germline V gene are SGHRS and YFSETQ.

This clonotype showed up many times. The CDR3 sequence: CASRLLAGDNNEQFF. Written as DNA, the CDR3 is TGTGCCAGCAGGTTGCTAGCGGGGGACAACAATGAGCAGTTCTTC. The genes are TRBV7-2 and TRBJ2-1; 10 positions match TRBD2. The trim removed 6 bases at V and 5 bases at J, leaving 7 bases unmatched. This CDR3 has 15 residues. Looked up from germline, CDR1 is SGHTA and CDR2 is FQGNSA.

This chain uses TRBV4-2 with TRBJ2-5; D ambiguous. CDR1 LGHNA and CDR2 YNFKEQ come from the germline V gene. Trimming cost V 0 bases and J 5 bases, with 7 bases left between them. This CDR3 region has 13 residues. The CDR3 is CASSQDRAETQYF. The CDR3 bases are TGTGCCAGCAGCCAAGATCGGGCGGAGACCCAGTACTTC.

This clonotype has only a few counts. V is TRBV2 and J is TRBJ1-1; D is undetermined. CDR1 and CDR2 from the germline V gene are SNHLY and FYNNEI. The CDR3 runs to 11 residues. With 4 bases removed from V and 6 bases from J, the gap between germline ends came to 6 bases. The CDR3 nucleotides read TGTGCCAGCAGTGCTTATTCTGAAGCTTTCTTT. Amino acids: CASSAYSEAFF.

The J gene is TRBJ1-6, the V gene TRBV27, with TRBD1 matching over 8 bases. This CDR3 contains 15 residues. Germline-derived CDR1 and CDR2 are MNHEY and SMNVEV (reference sequence). Trimming cost V 5 bases and J 8 bases; bases outside gene matches: 8. Here the CDR3 DNA reads TGTGCCAGCAGTCTCTCAGGGGGCGCGTATTCACCCCTCCACTTT. Translated: CASSLSGGAYSPLHF.

The chain combines TRBV13 with TRBJ2-2; no firm D call. The germline gives CDR1 PRHDT, CDR2 FYEKMQ (reference sequence). Trimming left V 5 bases short and J 4 bases short, with 14 bases between. The CDR3 length is 15 residues. The CDR3 DNA follows: TGTGCCAGCAGCATCCGGACCGAGAGCACCGGGGAGCTGTTTTTT. Translating it yields CASSIRTESTGELFF.

This chain connects TRBV7-6 to TRBJ2-7; no reliable D call. There are 14 residues in the CDR3. Germline-derived CDR1 and CDR2 are SGHVS and FNYEAQ. Deletions cut 1 base from V and 6 bases from J, with 13 bases between. The CDR3 protein is CASSLGSQWGEQYF. For the CDR3, the DNA is TGTGCCAGCAGCTTAGGGTCCCAATGGGGCGAGCAGTACTTC.

The chain has TRBV27 and TRBJ1-1; no definite D call. Germline V gene lookup returns CDR1 MNHEY and CDR2 SMNVEV (reference sequence). Trimming took 4 bases from V and 11 from J, leaving 14 bases between them. The CDR3 length is 12 residues. The CDR3 loop is CASSSIGRSAFF. The CDR3 DNA is TGTGCCAGCAGTTCCATCGGTAGATCGGCTTTCTTT.

The CDR3 DNA reads as TGCAGTGCTTCTTTCCACATACAAGAGACCCAGTACTTC. Encoded protein: CSASFHIQETQYF. This chain connects TRBV20-1 to TRBJ2-5; D gene unclear. From germline, CDR1 is DFQATT and CDR2 SNEGSKA (reference sequence). V lost 5 bases to trimming and J lost 2 bases, with 12 bases between them. The CDR3 extends over 13 amino acids.

The chain carries TRBV4-1 and TRBJ1-6, with 10 bases that match TRBD1. CDR3 size: 13 residues. Germline V gene data show CDR1 as MGHRA and CDR2 as YSYEKL. V trimming: 8 bases; J trimming: 7 bases; junction bases outside the gene matches: 2. The CDR3 bases are TGCGCCAGCTGGGGACAGGGGAATTCACCCCTCCACTTT. It codes for CASWGQGNSPLHF.

The sample holds a few counts of this clonotype. V is TRBV6-6 and J is TRBJ1-1, with D tentatively TRBD1 (5 bases). V lost 0 bases and J 6 bases, leaving 17 bases between the germline ends. CDR1 is MNHNY, CDR2 SVGAGI, per germline (reference sequence). This CDR3 is 16 amino acids long. CDR3 protein: CASSYSARERSSEAFF. The CDR3, as DNA: TGTGCCAGCAGTTACTCTGCCAGGGAGCGCAGTTCTGAAGCTTTCTTT.

This clonotype was counted a single time. This sequence joins TRBV18 and TRBJ2-1, with 7 positions matching TRBD1. Germline CDR1 is KGHSH and CDR2 is LQKENI. The length of the CDR3 is 16 residues. The V and J ends lost 3 bases and 1 base, in that order; junction bases with no gene match: 6. CDR3 in DNA: TGTGCCAGCTCACCTGACAAGACAGGGTCCTACAATGAGCAGTTCTTC. Its translation: CASSPDKTGSYNEQFF.

The CDR3 DNA reads TGTGCCAGCAGTTATCTCGGACACTTAACAGAGACCCAGTACTTC. Residues: CASSYLGHLTETQYF. The V gene is TRBV6-2 or TRBV6-3, the J gene TRBJ2-5; TRBD1 is a possible D gene (5 bases). Germline V CDR1 and CDR2: MNHEY, SVGEGT. The V and J ends lost 3 bases and 4 bases respectively, with 15 bases between them. The CDR3 is 15 amino acids.

In this sample, this clonotype turned up a few times. The chain joins TRBV7-9 to TRBJ2-7; possibly TRBD2 for D (6 bases). The V and J ends lost 3 bases and 2 bases respectively, with 11 bases between them. Looked up from germline, CDR1 is SEHNR and CDR2 is FQNEAQ (reference sequence). The CDR3 has 14 residues. CDR3 in amino acids: CASSFPRETYEQYF. DNA of the CDR3: TGTGCCAGCAGCTTCCCCCGGGAGACCTACGAGCAGTACTTC.